The 28 T cell receptor beta chains listed next were all sequenced from one sample in a study of CD8+CD57+ T cells in acquired aplastic anemia. CDR3 and TCR beta VDJ profiling relied on a genomic DNA template. One entry per CDR3 protein, called by TCRdb with MiXCR from the reads. The sample lists 150,000 or so distinct CDR3 sequences, more than 45% occurring once. Flow cytometry had shown expanded CD8+CD57+ cells in the patients chosen for sequencing. The sequenced material came from sorted CD4+, CD8+, or CD8+CD57+ T cells (not recorded which) from PBMCs. Source of these receptors: a human donor with aplastic anemia.

On this clonotype: A much larger clone is a single base away; this may be a read error. No conserved phenylalanine or tryptophan ends this CDR3, so it is likely a read error. This chain connects TRBV27 to TRBJ1-5; D may be TRBD1 (6 bases). V gave up 2 bases and J gave up 2 bases, with 10 bases separating them. From germline, CDR1 is MNHEY and CDR2 SMNVEV (reference sequence). CDR3 length: 15 amino acids. CDR3 coding DNA: TGTGCCAGCAGTTTACAGGGGCTCGGCAATCAGCCCCAGCATCTT. This sequence encodes CASSLQGLGNQPQHL.

In this sample, this clonotype turned up a few times. A single base separates this from a much larger clone, so it may be a read error. The conserved closing phenylalanine or tryptophan is absent in this CDR3, likely reflecting a read error. The chain has TRBV19 and TRBJ2-3; 9 positions match TRBD2. The CDR3 runs 17 residues. Trimming removed 1 base from V and 1 base from J; junction bases left unmatched: 6. Germline CDR1 LNHDA, CDR2 SQIVND (reference sequence). CDR3 nucleotides: TGTGCCAGTAGTATAGCCGCCTTAGCGGGGGGCACAGATACGCAGTATCTT. It is translated as CASSIAALAGGTDTQYL.

This clonotype was seen at least ten times. This chain uses TRBV19 with TRBJ2-6; possible D gene TRBD1, 5 bases. This CDR3 spans 17 amino acids. CDR1 LNHDA and CDR2 SQIVND come from the germline V gene (reference sequence). With 4 bases removed from V and 0 bases from J, the gap between germline ends came to 13 bases. CDR3 protein: CASSTRRAVSGANVLTF. In nucleotides, the CDR3 is TGTGCCAGTAGTACCCGCAGGGCCGTCTCTGGGGCCAACGTCCTGACTTTC.

This chain connects TRBV6-1 to TRBJ1-5; 11 bases agree with TRBD1. V was clipped by 6 bases and J by 3 bases; unmatched bases: 10. Germline V gene sequence: CDR1 MNHNS, CDR2 SASEGT. The CDR3 consists of 17 residues. The CDR3 bases are TGTGCCAGCAGCTTCTCCGGGACAGGGGGACTCAATCAGCCCCAGCATTTT. Its protein product is CASSFSGTGGLNQPQHF.

The V call is TRBV20-1, the J call TRBJ2-7, with 11 bases that match TRBD2. This CDR3 spans 14 amino acids. Germline CDR1 and CDR2: DFQATT and SNEGSKA (reference sequence). As DNA, the CDR3 is TGCAGCTGGATTAGCGGGGGGGCCGACTACGAGCAGTACTTC. Protein product: CSWISGGADYEQYF.

The V call is TRBV7-3, the J call TRBJ2-7; TRBD1 aligns across 8 bases. The CDR3 loop spans 15 amino acids. Germline CDR1 is SGHTA and CDR2 is FQGTGA. V was clipped by 2 bases and J by 4 bases; unmatched bases: 7. The CDR3 is CASSLRRQGRYEQYF. DNA for the CDR3: TGTGCCAGCAGCTTACGTCGACAGGGGCGGTACGAGCAGTACTTC. Using reference TRBV7-3 and TRBJ2-7 for the parts outside the CDR3, the full variable domain is GAGVSQTPSNKVTEKGKYVELRCDPISGHTALYWYRQSLGQGPEFLIYFQGTGAADDSGLPNDRFFAVRPEGSVSTLKIQRTERGDSAVYLCASSLRRQGRYEQYFGPGTRLTVT.

This clonotype was seen many times. Written as DNA, the CDR3 is TGTGCCAGCAGCTCCGTGGGGGGGGAATCCGGGGAGCTGTTTTTT. The encoded protein is CASSSVGGESGELFF. V gene TRBV7-3 combines with J gene TRBJ2-2; the match to TRBD2 covers 7 bases. The CDR3 has 15 amino acids. V lost 4 bases and J lost 6; bases outside the gene matches: 8. CDR1 is SGHTA, CDR2 FQGTGA, per germline.

V gene TRBV15 combines with J gene TRBJ2-6; weak D call: TRBD2 (6 bases). V lost 5 bases and J lost 0, with 14 bases in between. There are 17 residues in the CDR3. Germline V gene lookup returns CDR1 LNHNV and CDR2 YYDKDF (reference sequence). This CDR3 reads CATSGGVDTSGANVLTF. DNA of the CDR3: TGTGCCACCAGCGGCGGGGTAGATACCTCTGGGGCCAACGTCCTGACTTTC. Complete variable domain (other parts from reference TRBV15 and TRBJ2-6): DAMVIQNPRYQVTQFGKPVTLSCSQTLNHNVMYWYQQKSSQAPKLLFHYYDKDFNNEADTPDNFQSRRPNTSFCFLDIRSPGLGDTAMYLCATSGGVDTSGANVLTFGAGSRLTVL.

Only one count was recorded for this clonotype. One end of the junction fails to match germline, which may point to a read error. The V call is TRBV20-1, the J call TRBJ2-5; 13 bases align to TRBD2. The CDR3 covers 15 residues. The germline gives CDR1 DFQATT, CDR2 SNEGSKA (reference sequence). The CDR3 loop reads CSARGTSGSSETQCF. The CDR3, as DNA: TGCAGTGCTAGAGGGACTAGCGGGAGTTCAGAGACCCAGTGCTTC.

This clonotype was seen repeatedly, ten times or more. This sequence joins TRBV5-5 and TRBJ2-2; D gene unclear. Germline V gene lookup returns CDR1 SGHKS and CDR2 YYEKEE (reference sequence). Between the trimmed V and J ends, which lost 2 bases and 3 bases, there was a span of 14 bases. The CDR3 runs 16 residues. Here the CDR3 DNA reads TGTGCCAGCAGCTTTGTGGAGCTCGTCGACACCGGGGAGCTGTTTTTT. Translation gives CASSFVELVDTGELFF.

There are a few counts of this clonotype. Since a much larger clone is just one base distant, this may be a read error. This chain connects TRBV5-1 to TRBJ1-1; D may be TRBD1 (6 bases). CDR1 is SGHRS and CDR2 is YFSETQ in the germline V gene. The CDR3 loop spans 15 amino acids. CDR3: CASRGAGAMNTEALF. CDR3 in DNA: TGCGCCAGCAGGGGGGCAGGAGCTATGAACACTGAAGCTCTCTTT.

This clonotype has a count of ten or more. V is TRBV15 and J is TRBJ1-4; 7 bases align to TRBD1. Germline V gene sequence: CDR1 LNHNV, CDR2 YYDKDF (reference sequence). The CDR3 totals 15 residues. Trimming removed 3 bases from V and 5 bases from J; junction bases left unmatched: 6. In DNA, the CDR3 is TGTGCCACCAGCAGCGACAGGGAGGGGAATGAAAAACTGTTTTTT. It is translated as CATSSDREGNEKLFF. Full variable domain (remainder filled in from reference TRBV15 and TRBJ1-4): DAMVIQNPRYQVTQFGKPVTLSCSQTLNHNVMYWYQQKSSQAPKLLFHYYDKDFNNEADTPDNFQSRRPNTSFCFLDIRSPGLGDTAMYLCATSSDREGNEKLFFGSGTQLSVL.

V is TRBV10-3 and J is TRBJ1-1; D is unresolved. The CDR3 totals 14 residues. The germline CDR1 and CDR2 sequences are ENHRY and SYGVKD. The V gene lost 3 bases and the J gene lost 2 bases, with 10 bases spanning the gap. CDR3 residues: CAISEGPQNTEAFF. The CDR3, as DNA: TGTGCCATCAGTGAAGGCCCCCAAAACACTGAAGCTTTCTTT.

This clonotype showed up many times. V is TRBV19 and J is TRBJ1-1; the D gene is possibly TRBD1 (5 bases). Trimming cost V 7 bases and J 0 bases, with 21 bases left between them. Germline V lookup: CDR1 LNHDA, CDR2 SQIVND (reference sequence). The CDR3 is 17 amino acids. The CDR3 DNA is TGTGCCAGTAAGAGGCGACCTCAGGGAACCATGAACACTGAAGCTTTCTTT. It yields the protein CASKRRPQGTMNTEAFF.

The chain links TRBV19 to TRBJ1-3; TRBD1 aligns across 10 bases. The CDR3 has 15 residues. Per the germline V gene, CDR1 is LNHDA and CDR2 is SQIVND (reference sequence). The V and J ends lost 7 bases and 3 bases, in that order; junction bases with no gene match: 6. The CDR3 sequence: CASTRTGGYGNTIYF. The CDR3 DNA follows: TGTGCCAGTACCCGGACAGGGGGGTATGGAAACACCATATATTTT.

This chain connects TRBV7-8 to TRBJ1-5; D may be TRBD1 (6 bases). Trimming shortened V by 1 base and J by 6 bases, and 13 bases separated the two germline ends. The germline V gene encodes CDR1 SGHVS and CDR2 FQNEAQ. The CDR3 spans 15 residues. The CDR3 region is CASSLGGGGSQPQHF. Written as DNA, the CDR3 is TGTGCCAGCAGCTTAGGAGGGGGAGGGAGTCAGCCCCAGCATTTT.

This clonotype was detected ten times or more. CDR3 bases: TGTGCCAGCAGCTTGGACAGGGCATCCGGGGAGCTGTTTTTT. As protein: CASSLDRASGELFF. This chain links TRBV7-3 with TRBJ2-2, with TRBD1 matching over 8 bases. Trimming cost V 3 bases and J 6 bases; bases outside gene matches: 3. The germline CDR1 and CDR2 sequences are SGHTA and FQGTGA. The CDR3 has 14 amino acids.

This clonotype was seen at least ten times. The chain joins TRBV6-5 to TRBJ1-5, with a weak D call TRBD1 (5 bases). There are 9 residues in the CDR3. Per germline, CDR1 MNHEY and CDR2 SVGAGI. The CDR3 here is CAGPQPQHF. The CDR3 region has the DNA TGTGCGGGGCCCCAGCCCCAGCATTTT.

V and J are TRBV6-5 and TRBJ1-3, with unresolved D. This CDR3 region has 17 residues. In germline, CDR1 is MNHEY, CDR2 SVGAGI. Deletions cut 0 bases from V and 0 bases from J, with 12 bases between. CDR3 in DNA: TGTGCCAGCAGTTACTCGGGAGTGAGTCTCTCTGGAAACACCATATATTTT. It is translated as CASSYSGVSLSGNTIYF.

The V and J genes are TRBV20-1 and TRBJ2-5; 7 bases line up with TRBD1. The V gene end was trimmed by 1 base and the J gene end by 2 bases; junction bases not matched to a gene: 4. The CDR3 covers 14 residues. Germline CDR1 is DFQATT and CDR2 is SNEGSKA (reference sequence). This CDR3 reads CSARAWDRQETQYF. The CDR3 DNA reads TGCAGTGCTAGAGCTTGGGACAGACAAGAGACCCAGTACTTC.

This clonotype was recorded many times. V is TRBV7-8 and J is TRBJ2-5, with D unresolved. CDR1 SGHVS and CDR2 FQNEAQ come from the germline V gene. The CDR3 runs 16 residues. V was pared by 4 bases and J by 0 bases, with 15 bases between. CDR3 bases: TGTGCCAGCAGCTCCGCGAGGATTAGATACCAAGAGACCCAGTACTTC. Amino acid sequence: CASSSARIRYQETQYF.

This clonotype came up many times. V gene TRBV2 combines with J gene TRBJ2-1, with D perhaps TRBD1 or TRBD2 (6 bases each). V lost 1 base and J lost 8, with 33 bases in between. The germline V gene has CDR1 SNHLY and CDR2 FYNNEI. CDR3 length: 21 amino acids. The CDR3 nucleotides are TGTGCCAGCAGTGAAGGAGTGGGGGGCCGTGTTGGGGACGCGCCCTCGGATGAGCAGTTCTTC. Protein product: CASSEGVGGRVGDAPSDEQFF. Drawing the rest from reference TRBV2 and TRBJ2-1, the complete variable domain is EPEVTQTPSHQVTQMGQEVILRCVPISNHLYFYWYRQILGQKVEFLVSFYNNEISEKSEIFDDQFSVERPDGSNFTLKIRSTKLEDSAMYFCASSEGVGGRVGDAPSDEQFFGPGTRLTVL.

This rearrangement joins TRBV7-3 to TRBJ2-1; 9 bases agree with TRBD1. J gave up 8 bases and V 6 bases, and 11 bases lay outside the gene matches. Per germline, CDR1 SGHTA and CDR2 FQGTGA. The CDR3 sequence is 15 residues long. The CDR3 spells CASSYHRTGADEQFF. CDR3 DNA: TGTGCCAGCAGTTACCATCGGACAGGGGCCGATGAGCAGTTCTTC.

This clonotype was seen many times. This chain joins TRBV7-9 and TRBJ1-4; D not resolved. Germline V gives CDR1 SEHNR, CDR2 FQNEAQ (reference sequence). The germline V and J ends were trimmed by 0 bases and 5 bases, with 10 bases remaining between them. This CDR3 contains 15 residues. As DNA, the CDR3 is TGTGCCAGCAGCTTAGCCGAAGTGAAGAATGAAAAACTGTTTTTT. This sequence encodes CASSLAEVKNEKLFF.

This clonotype has just a few counts. The chain employs TRBV25-1 and TRBJ2-1; 10 bases fit TRBD1. Losses at the gene ends were 5 bases for V and 7 bases for J; bases not matched to a gene: 2. The CDR3 loop spans 13 amino acids. Germline V lookup: CDR1 MGHDK, CDR2 SYGVNS. The DNA of the CDR3 is TGTGCCAGCAGTTGGACAGGGGGGAATGAGCAGTTCTTC. This gives the protein CASSWTGGNEQFF. Together with reference TRBV25-1 and TRBJ2-1, the CDR3 gives the full variable domain: EADIYQTPRYLVIGTGKKITLECSQTMGHDKMYWYQQDPGMELHLIHYSYGVNSTEKGDLSSESTVSRIRTEHFPLTLESARPSHTSQYLCASSWTGGNEQFFGPGTRLTVL.

This clonotype was counted once. The V and J genes are TRBV7-3 and TRBJ1-3; no reliable D call. CDR3 length equals 15 residues. Trimming removed 1 base at V and 8 bases at J, with 15 bases between. CDR1 and CDR2 from the germline V gene are SGHTA and FQGTGA. The CDR3 is CASSLNGRGRDTIYF. The CDR3 region has the DNA TGTGCCAGCAGCTTAAACGGACGGGGTCGAGACACCATATATTTT.

About this clonotype itself: Since a much larger clone is just one base distant, this may be a read error. The chain carries TRBV7-9 and TRBJ1-6, with D maybe TRBD1 (5 bases). Germline V gene sequence: CDR1 SEHNR, CDR2 FQNEAQ (reference sequence). The CDR3 is 12 residues long. The CDR3 reads CASSRDPSPPHF. The DNA of the CDR3 is TGTGCCAGCTCAAGGGACCCCTCACCCCCCCACTTT.

This clonotype has a count of ten or more. The chain employs TRBV7-2 and TRBJ1-3; possibly TRBD1 for D (6 bases). The CDR3 contains 15 residues. Germline V gives CDR1 SGHTA, CDR2 FQGNSA. V lost 4 bases, J lost 6 bases, and 16 bases lay in between. The CDR3 nucleotides read TGTGCCAGCAGCTCCCGGGACACCCGACTAAACACCATATATTTT. It encodes CASSSRDTRLNTIYF.